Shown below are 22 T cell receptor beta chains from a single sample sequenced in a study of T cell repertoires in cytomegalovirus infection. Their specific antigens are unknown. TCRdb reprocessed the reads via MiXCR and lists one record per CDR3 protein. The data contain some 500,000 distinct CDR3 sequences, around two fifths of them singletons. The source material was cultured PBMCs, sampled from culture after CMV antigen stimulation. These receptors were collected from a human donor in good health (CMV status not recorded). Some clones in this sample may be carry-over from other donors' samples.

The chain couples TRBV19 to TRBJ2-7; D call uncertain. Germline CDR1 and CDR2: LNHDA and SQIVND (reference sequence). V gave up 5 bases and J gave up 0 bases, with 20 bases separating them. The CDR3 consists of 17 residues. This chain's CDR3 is CASSLPYPQESSYEQYF. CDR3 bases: TGTGCCAGTAGTCTCCCCTATCCCCAGGAGAGCTCCTACGAGCAGTACTTC.

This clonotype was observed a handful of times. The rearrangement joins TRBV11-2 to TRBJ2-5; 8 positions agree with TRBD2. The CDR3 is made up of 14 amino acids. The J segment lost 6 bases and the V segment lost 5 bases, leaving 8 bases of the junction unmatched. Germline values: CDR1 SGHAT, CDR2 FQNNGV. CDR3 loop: CASSHGGELQTQYF. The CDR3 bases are TGTGCCAGCAGCCACGGGGGGGAGTTGCAGACCCAGTACTTC.

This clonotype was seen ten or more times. CDR3 in DNA: TGTGCCAGCAGCCCAAGCTCCTACAATGAGCAGTTCTTC. The encoded protein is CASSPSSYNEQFF. The chain couples TRBV7-2 to TRBJ2-1; D is undetermined. This CDR3 spans 13 amino acids. V was clipped by 5 bases and J by 0 bases, with 5 bases between them. The germline V gene encodes CDR1 SGHTA and CDR2 FQGNSA. The variable domain in full, with the rest retrieved from reference TRBV7-2 and TRBJ2-1, is GAGVSQSPSNKVTEKGKDVELRCDPISGHTALYWYRQSLGQGLEFLIYFQGNSAPDKSGLPSDRFSAERTGGSVSTLTIQRTQQEDSAVYLCASSPSSYNEQFFGPGTRLTVL.

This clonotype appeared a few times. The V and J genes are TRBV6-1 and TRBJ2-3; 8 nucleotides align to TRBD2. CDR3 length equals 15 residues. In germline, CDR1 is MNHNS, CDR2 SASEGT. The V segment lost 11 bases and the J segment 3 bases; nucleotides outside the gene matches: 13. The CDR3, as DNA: TGTGCCGGGAAAGATCGGGGGGGCCGGACAGATACGCAGTATTTT. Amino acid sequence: CAGKDRGGRTDTQYF.

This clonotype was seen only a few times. The CDR3 coding sequence is TGTGCCGGGGCCGTTTCGACCACCGGGGAGCTGTTTTTT. This gives the protein CAGAVSTTGELFF. V is TRBV7-9 and J is TRBJ2-2; possibly TRBD1 for D (5 bases). Germline V gene lookup returns CDR1 SEHNR and CDR2 FQNEAQ (reference sequence). V was clipped by 11 bases and J by 4 bases, with 14 bases between them. The CDR3 runs to 13 residues.

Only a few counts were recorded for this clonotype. CDR3 nucleotides: TGCGCCAGCAGCCAAGTGGGTGTGAGGGGCCGGGGGGACTACAATGAGCAGTTCTTC. Translating it yields CASSQVGVRGRGDYNEQFF. The chain has TRBV4-1 and TRBJ2-1; 7 bases map to TRBD2. This CDR3 is built from 19 residues. CDR1 and CDR2 (germline): MGHRA, YSYEKL. V shed 1 base and J 3 bases; nucleotides not matched to a gene: 15.

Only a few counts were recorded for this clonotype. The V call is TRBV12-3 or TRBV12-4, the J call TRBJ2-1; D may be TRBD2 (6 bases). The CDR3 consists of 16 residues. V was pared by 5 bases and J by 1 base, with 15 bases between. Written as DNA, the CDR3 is TGTGCCAGCAGTCTCCGGGGTGGAGGGTCCTACAATGAGCAGTTCTTC. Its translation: CASSLRGGGSYNEQFF.

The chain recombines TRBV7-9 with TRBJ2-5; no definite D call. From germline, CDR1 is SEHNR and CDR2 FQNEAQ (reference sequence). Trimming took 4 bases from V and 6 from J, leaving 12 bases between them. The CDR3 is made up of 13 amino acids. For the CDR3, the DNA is TGTGCCAGCAGCTCCCGAGGCCGGAAGACCCAGTACTTC. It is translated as CASSSRGRKTQYF.

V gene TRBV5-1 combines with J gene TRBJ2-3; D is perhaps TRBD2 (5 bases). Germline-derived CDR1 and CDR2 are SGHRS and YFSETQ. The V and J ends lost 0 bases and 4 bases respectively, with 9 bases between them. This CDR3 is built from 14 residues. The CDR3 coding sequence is TGCGCCAGCAGCTTGGGCAGAGCGGCAGATACGCAGTATTTT. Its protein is CASSLGRAADTQYF.

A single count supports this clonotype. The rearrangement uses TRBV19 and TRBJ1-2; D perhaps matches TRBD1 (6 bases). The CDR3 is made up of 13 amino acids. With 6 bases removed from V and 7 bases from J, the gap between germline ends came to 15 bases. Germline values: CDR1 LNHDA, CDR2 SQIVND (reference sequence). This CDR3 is CASSSGQRGGYTF. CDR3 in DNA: TGTGCCAGTAGCAGCGGACAGCGAGGTGGCTACACCTTC. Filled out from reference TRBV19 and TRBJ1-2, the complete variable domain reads DGGITQSPKYLFRKEGQNVTLSCEQNLNHDAMYWYRQDPGQGLRLIYYSQIVNDFQKGDIAEGYSVSREKKESFPLTVTSAQKNPTAFYLCASSSGQRGGYTFGSGTRLTVV.

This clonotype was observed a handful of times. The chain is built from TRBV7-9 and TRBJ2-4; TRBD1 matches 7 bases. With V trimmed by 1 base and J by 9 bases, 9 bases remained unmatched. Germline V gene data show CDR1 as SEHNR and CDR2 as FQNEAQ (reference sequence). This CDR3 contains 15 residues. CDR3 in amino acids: CASSLVVGGASIQYF. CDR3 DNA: TGTGCCAGCAGCTTAGTGGTAGGGGGCGCTTCCATTCAGTACTTC.

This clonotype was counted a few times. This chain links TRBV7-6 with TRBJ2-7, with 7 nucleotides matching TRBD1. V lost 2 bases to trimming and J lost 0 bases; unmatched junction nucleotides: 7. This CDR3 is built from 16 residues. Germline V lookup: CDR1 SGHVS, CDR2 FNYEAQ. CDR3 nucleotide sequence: TGTGCCAGCAGCTTATCTAAGGGGGACAGCTCCTACGAGCAGTACTTC. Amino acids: CASSLSKGDSSYEQYF.

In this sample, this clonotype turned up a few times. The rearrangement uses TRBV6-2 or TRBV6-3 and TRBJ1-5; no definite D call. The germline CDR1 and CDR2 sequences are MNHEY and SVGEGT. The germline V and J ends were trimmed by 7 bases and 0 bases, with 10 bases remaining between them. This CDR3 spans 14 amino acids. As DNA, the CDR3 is TGTGCCAGCACAGCAGGAGTTAGCAATCAGCCCCAGCATTTT. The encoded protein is CASTAGVSNQPQHF.

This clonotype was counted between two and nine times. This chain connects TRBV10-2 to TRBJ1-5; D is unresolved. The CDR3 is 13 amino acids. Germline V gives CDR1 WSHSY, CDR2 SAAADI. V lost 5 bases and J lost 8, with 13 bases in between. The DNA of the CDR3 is TGCGCCAGCAGTTTGGGAGAGGGTGAGCCCCAGCATTTT. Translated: CASSLGEGEPQHF.

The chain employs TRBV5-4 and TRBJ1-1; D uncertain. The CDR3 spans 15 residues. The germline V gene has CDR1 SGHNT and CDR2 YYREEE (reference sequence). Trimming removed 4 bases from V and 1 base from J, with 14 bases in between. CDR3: CASSIPGHENTEAFF. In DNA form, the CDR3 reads TGTGCCAGCAGCATCCCGGGTCATGAGAACACTGAAGCTTTCTTT.

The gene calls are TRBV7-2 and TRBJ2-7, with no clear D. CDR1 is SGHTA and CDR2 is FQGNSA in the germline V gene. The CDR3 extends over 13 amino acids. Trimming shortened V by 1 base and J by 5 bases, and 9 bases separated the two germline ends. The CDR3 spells CASSLEWSHEQYF. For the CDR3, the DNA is TGTGCCAGCAGCTTAGAGTGGTCTCACGAGCAGTACTTC.

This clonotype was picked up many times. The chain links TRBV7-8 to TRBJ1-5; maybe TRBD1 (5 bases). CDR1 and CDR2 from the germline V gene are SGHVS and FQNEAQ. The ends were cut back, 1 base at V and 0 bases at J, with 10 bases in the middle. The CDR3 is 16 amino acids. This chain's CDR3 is CASSLGQPLSNQPQHF. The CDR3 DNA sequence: TGTGCCAGCAGCTTAGGACAGCCCCTTAGCAATCAGCCCCAGCATTTT. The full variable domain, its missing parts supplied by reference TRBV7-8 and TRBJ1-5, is GAGVSQSPRYKVAKRGQDVALRCDPISGHVSLFWYQQALGQGPEFLTYFQNEAQLDKSGLPSDRFFAERPEGSVSTLKIQRTQQEDSAVYLCASSLGQPLSNQPQHFGDGTRLSIL.

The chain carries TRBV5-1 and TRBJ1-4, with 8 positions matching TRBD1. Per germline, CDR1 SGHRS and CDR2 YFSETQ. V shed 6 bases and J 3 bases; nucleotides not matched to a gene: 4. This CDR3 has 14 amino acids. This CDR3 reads CASNTGGSNEKLFF. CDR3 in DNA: TGCGCCAGCAACACAGGGGGGTCTAATGAAAAACTGTTTTTT.

Here the CDR3 DNA reads TGTGCCAGCAGCCCTCCGGGACGGGCGAACACTGAAGCTTTCTTT. This translates into CASSPPGRANTEAFF. The chain couples TRBV7-8 to TRBJ1-1, with D perhaps TRBD1 (5 bases). Germline V gives CDR1 SGHVS, CDR2 FQNEAQ. V was shortened by 5 bases and J by 1 base, with 14 bases between the two germline ends. CDR3 length equals 15 residues.

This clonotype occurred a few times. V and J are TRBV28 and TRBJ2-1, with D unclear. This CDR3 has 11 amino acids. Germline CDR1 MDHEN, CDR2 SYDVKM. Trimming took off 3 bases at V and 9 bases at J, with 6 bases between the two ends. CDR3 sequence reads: CASSFFGEQFF. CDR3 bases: TGTGCCAGCAGTTTCTTCGGTGAGCAGTTCTTC. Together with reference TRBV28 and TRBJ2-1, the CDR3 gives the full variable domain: DVKVTQSSRYLVKRTGEKVFLECVQDMDHENMFWYRQDPGLGLRLIYFSYDVKMKEKGDIPEGYSVSREKKERFSLILESASTNQTSMYLCASSFFGEQFFGPGTRLTVL.

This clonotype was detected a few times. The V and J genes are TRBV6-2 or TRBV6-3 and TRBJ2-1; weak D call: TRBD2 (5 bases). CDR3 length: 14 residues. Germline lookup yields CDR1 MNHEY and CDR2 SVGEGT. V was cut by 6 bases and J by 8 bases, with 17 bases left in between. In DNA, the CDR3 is TGTGCCAGCAGGGGGAGAAATCGGTACGATGAGCAGTTCTTC. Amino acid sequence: CASRGRNRYDEQFF.

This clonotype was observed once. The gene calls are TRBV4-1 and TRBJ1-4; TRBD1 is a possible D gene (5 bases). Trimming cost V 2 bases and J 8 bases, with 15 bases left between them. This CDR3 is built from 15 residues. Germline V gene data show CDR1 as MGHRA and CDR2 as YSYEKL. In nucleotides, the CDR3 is TGCGCCAGCAGCCAAAGCCGGGCAGGGAGCGAAAAACTGTTTTTT. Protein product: CASSQSRAGSEKLFF.